Following are 27 T cell receptor beta chains from one sample sequenced in a study of T cell responses to AZD1222 COVID-19 vaccine. TCRdb keeps only in-frame clones here, not all; method: immunoSEQ multiplex PCR. The repertoire holds about 84,000 clones, with roughly nine tenths as singletons. Sequences were derived from peripheral blood, sampled on day 0 of AZD1222 vaccination. Source of these receptors: an adult in good health.

V is TRBV13 and J is TRBJ1-2; a possible D gene is TRBD1 (6 bases). The CDR3 covers 14 residues. The V end was cut by 4 bases, the J end by 7 bases, with 16 bases between. The V gene's germline CDR1 is PRHDT and CDR2 FYEKMQ (reference sequence). The CDR3: CASSSPDSRTGYTF. As DNA, the CDR3 is TGTGCCAGCAGCTCACCGGACAGCCGGACTGGCTACACCTTC.

This chain connects TRBV19 to TRBJ1-3; 8 bases line up with TRBD1. The CDR3 contains 15 residues. V trimming: 6 bases; J trimming: 0 bases; junction bases outside the gene matches: 4. Germline assignment: CDR1 LNHDA and CDR2 SQIVND (reference sequence). CDR3 sequence reads: CASRDRDLSGNTIYF. CDR3 bases: TGTGCCAGTAGGGACAGGGACCTCTCTGGAAACACCATATATTTT.

The gene calls are TRBV6-6 and TRBJ1-6; the match to TRBD1 covers 8 bases. The CDR3 totals 16 residues. Losses at the gene ends were 6 bases for V and 10 bases for J; bases not matched to a gene: 14. Germline CDR1 MNHNY, CDR2 SVGAGI (reference sequence). The CDR3 region has the DNA TGTGCCAGCAGGGAGGAAGGGGCAGGGACAGGATCACCCCTCCACTTT. Its protein product is CASREEGAGTGSPLHF.

The chain joins TRBV9 to TRBJ2-1; D perhaps matches TRBD2 (6 bases). Per the germline V gene, CDR1 is SGDLS and CDR2 is YYNGEE. The V end was cut by 2 bases, the J end by 5 bases, with 11 bases between. The CDR3 has 14 residues. The CDR3 nucleotides are TGTGCCAGCAGCGTCGCTAGCGAAGACAATGAGCAGTTCTTC. Encoded protein: CASSVASEDNEQFF.

This clone was recorded only once. The chain employs TRBV28 and TRBJ2-3; D is unclear. Trimming shortened V by 7 bases and J by 0 bases, and 14 bases separated the two germline ends. Looked up from germline, CDR1 is MDHEN and CDR2 is SYDVKM. The CDR3 is made up of 15 amino acids. DNA for the CDR3: TGTGCCAGCACCTCCCCCGAAGGTAGCACAGATACGCAGTATTTT. This translates into CASTSPEGSTDTQYF. The whole variable domain, filled in from reference TRBV28 and TRBJ2-3, reads DVKVTQSSRYLVKRTGEKVFLECVQDMDHENMFWYRQDPGLGLRLIYFSYDVKMKEKGDIPEGYSVSREKKERFSLILESASTNQTSMYLCASTSPEGSTDTQYFGPGTRLTVL.

Remarks on this clone: At one boundary the junction diverges from the germline segment, which might be a read error. The J gene is TRBJ1-6, the V gene TRBV18; TRBD1 matches 7 bases. Germline-derived CDR1 and CDR2 are KGHSH and LQKENI. CDR3 length: 16 residues. The CDR3 is CASSPQGNSYNSPLHF. CDR3 DNA: TGTGCCAGCTCCCCACAGGGGAACTCCTATAATTCACCCCTCCACTTT.

The chain recombines TRBV7-9 with TRBJ1-2; D possibly corresponds to TRBD1 (5 bases). The germline gives CDR1 SEHNR, CDR2 FQNEAQ (reference sequence). CDR3 size: 14 residues. V lost 5 bases, J lost 6 bases, and 16 bases lay in between. The CDR3 region is CASSPLFGGHGYTF. The CDR3 region has the DNA TGTGCCAGCAGCCCCCTATTTGGGGGTCATGGCTACACCTTC.

This clone showed up just once. The chain carries TRBV7-9 and TRBJ1-1, with D unresolved. This CDR3 spans 13 amino acids. Germline V gives CDR1 SEHNR, CDR2 FQNEAQ (reference sequence). Trimming took 8 bases from V and 0 from J, leaving 10 bases between them. The CDR3 DNA is TGTGCCAGCCTTTTTGGGGTGAACACTGAAGCTTTCTTT. Translation: CASLFGVNTEAFF.

The rearrangement joins TRBV18 to TRBJ1-6; no definite D call. The CDR3 is 15 residues long. The V gene's germline CDR1 is KGHSH and CDR2 LQKENI. Trimming stripped 1 base from V and 8 bases from J, with 12 bases between. The CDR3 loop reads CASSPLEGADSPLHF. CDR3 in DNA: TGTGCCAGCTCACCACTGGAGGGAGCCGATTCACCCCTCCACTTT. Looking up the rest from reference TRBV18 and TRBJ1-6 gives the full variable domain: NAGVMQNPRHLVRRRGQEARLRCSPMKGHSHVYWYRQLPEEGLKFMVYLQKENIIDESGMPKERFSAEFPKEGPSILRIQQVVRGDSAAYFCASSPLEGADSPLHFGNGTRLTVT.

This chain uses TRBV6-2 or TRBV6-3 with TRBJ1-4; D not resolved. The germline V gene has CDR1 MNHEY and CDR2 SVGEGT. Trimming pared 2 bases from V and 0 bases from J, leaving 10 bases between. This CDR3 is built from 16 residues. The CDR3 reads CASSYRQPATNEKLFF. The CDR3 bases are TGTGCCAGCAGTTACAGGCAGCCTGCAACTAATGAAAAACTGTTTTTT.

This rearrangement joins TRBV2 to TRBJ1-6, with a possible D match to TRBD1 (5 bases). V was pared by 3 bases and J by 7 bases, with 13 bases between. The CDR3 has 15 amino acids. From germline, CDR1 is SNHLY and CDR2 FYNNEI. CDR3 nucleotide sequence: TGTGCCAGCAGTGATGTCAGGGTGGGAAATTCACCCCTCCACTTT. It codes for CASSDVRVGNSPLHF.

The rearrangement uses TRBV29-1 and TRBJ2-7, with 8 bases matching TRBD2. Losses at the gene ends were 3 bases for V and 7 bases for J; bases not matched to a gene: 14. The germline V gene has CDR1 SQVTM and CDR2 ANQGSEA. This CDR3 region has 15 residues. The CDR3 region has the DNA TGCAGCGTTGAGCGACCGGGACTAGGGCTTGTTGAGCAGTACTTC. Amino acid sequence: CSVERPGLGLVEQYF.

The chain is built from TRBV5-5 and TRBJ2-3, with 12 nucleotides matching TRBD2. V dropped 4 bases and J dropped 6; count of bases not matched to a gene: 12. The CDR3 is made up of 17 amino acids. CDR1 is SGHKS, CDR2 YYEKEE, per germline (reference sequence). CDR3 coding DNA: TGTGCCAGCAGCGTCTCGACCTCTAGCGGGAGGGTTGATACGCAGTATTTT. It is translated as CASSVSTSSGRVDTQYF.

V and J are TRBV9 and TRBJ2-3; 10 bases line up with TRBD2. With V trimmed by 4 bases and J by 4 bases, 18 bases remained unmatched. Germline V gives CDR1 SGDLS, CDR2 YYNGEE. The CDR3 is made up of 19 amino acids. CDR3 residues: CASSPSGQLAGAFPDTQYF. The CDR3 bases are TGTGCCAGCAGCCCTAGTGGACAGCTAGCGGGAGCGTTCCCAGATACGCAGTATTTT.

CDR3 loop: CASSYSTGYGGYTF. CDR3 nucleotides: TGTGCCAGCAGTTACTCGACCGGGTATGGTGGCTACACCTTC. The chain employs TRBV6-5 and TRBJ1-2; D not certain. Looked up from germline, CDR1 is MNHEY and CDR2 is SVGAGI. Trimming took 0 bases from V and 7 from J, leaving 12 bases between them. The CDR3 sequence is 14 residues long.

The rearrangement links TRBV5-1 to TRBJ1-4; 9 nucleotides line up with TRBD1. Germline CDR1 SGHRS, CDR2 YFSETQ. Germline trimming cut 1 base from V and 5 bases from J; bases unmatched to any gene: 6. CDR3 length: 16 residues. CDR3 sequence reads: CASSLSPGTGNEKLFF. The DNA for the CDR3 is TGCGCCAGCAGCTTGTCACCTGGGACAGGGAATGAAAAACTGTTTTTT.

This rearrangement joins TRBV20-1 to TRBJ1-4, with D unresolved. Between the trimmed V and J ends, which lost 6 bases and 5 bases, there was a span of 7 bases. The V gene's germline CDR1 is DFQATT and CDR2 SNEGSKA (reference sequence). The CDR3 runs 11 residues. DNA of the CDR3: TGCAGTGCGGTTCTCAATGAAAAACTGTTTTTT. Residues: CSAVLNEKLFF.

This clone was recorded only once. The chain is built from TRBV19 and TRBJ2-3; the match to TRBD2 covers 8 bases. The V and J ends lost 4 bases and 3 bases, in that order; junction bases with no gene match: 9. This CDR3 comprises 16 residues. Germline V gene lookup returns CDR1 LNHDA and CDR2 SQIVND (reference sequence). The CDR3 DNA reads TGTGCCAGTAGTAACATAGCGGGGAAGGGAACAGATACGCAGTATTTT. Translation gives CASSNIAGKGTDTQYF.

The gene calls are TRBV5-1 and TRBJ1-1, with D unresolved. Trimming took 0 bases from V and 5 from J, leaving 11 bases between them. Germline V lookup: CDR1 SGHRS, CDR2 YFSETQ. This CDR3 has 14 residues. The CDR3 spells CASSLEGLGTEAFF. The CDR3 DNA sequence: TGCGCCAGCAGCTTGGAGGGTCTAGGAACTGAAGCTTTCTTT.

The chain employs TRBV7-8 and TRBJ2-1; 9 bases line up with TRBD2. In germline, CDR1 is SGHVS, CDR2 FQNEAQ. This CDR3 contains 15 residues. V lost 5 bases and J lost 5; bases outside the gene matches: 7. CDR3 nucleotide sequence: TGTGCCAGCAGCACGGGGGTAGCGGGGGACAATGAGCAGTTCTTC. It encodes CASSTGVAGDNEQFF.

The chain is built from TRBV2 and TRBJ1-6; possibly TRBD1 for D (5 bases). V lost 1 base and J lost 7, with 14 bases in between. The germline V gene has CDR1 SNHLY and CDR2 FYNNEI. The CDR3 is 16 residues long. The CDR3 DNA sequence: TGTGCCAGCAGTGAAGGGGACGTTAGGGCCAATTCACCCCTCCACTTT. Protein sequence: CASSEGDVRANSPLHF.

The V gene is TRBV5-1, the J gene TRBJ2-1; 7 nucleotides agree with TRBD1. V was pared by 7 bases and J by 8 bases, with 9 bases of the junction left unmatched. This CDR3 spans 13 amino acids. The germline V gene has CDR1 SGHRS and CDR2 YFSETQ. The CDR3 sequence is CASRLGTGDEQFF. Here the CDR3 DNA reads TGCGCCAGCCGTCTGGGAACAGGGGATGAGCAGTTCTTC.

This clone was recorded a few times. Other DNA sequences in this sample translate to the same CDR3. The chain joins TRBV24-1 to TRBJ2-2; 10 bases match TRBD1. The germline gives CDR1 KGHDR, CDR2 SFDVKD. The CDR3 consists of 14 residues. V lost 7 bases and J lost 4; bases outside the gene matches: 2. CDR3 loop: CATRGTGATGELFF. CDR3 DNA: TGTGCCACCAGAGGGACAGGGGCCACCGGGGAGCTGTTTTTT.

The chain recombines TRBV18 with TRBJ1-1; D not certain. V was clipped by 2 bases and J by 7 bases, with 8 bases between them. This CDR3 is 12 amino acids long. CDR1 is KGHSH, CDR2 LQKENI, per germline. This CDR3 is CASSPGVLEAFF. DNA for the CDR3: TGTGCCAGCTCACCAGGAGTCCTTGAAGCTTTCTTT.

CDR3 DNA sequence: TGTGCCAGCAGTTCTTATCCTCAAGAGACCCAGTACTTC. Its protein product is CASSSYPQETQYF. This chain joins TRBV12-3 or TRBV12-4 and TRBJ2-5; the D is unclear. This CDR3 region has 13 residues. V was trimmed by 4 bases and J by 2 bases, leaving 8 bases between them.

In regard to this clone: Its ends do not fully match the called genes, so a read error is possible. The CDR3 DNA is TGTGCCAGCAGTTATCAGATAACAGGGTTGAAAACTGAAGCTTTCTTT. Residues: CASSYQITGLKTEAFF. V and J are TRBV6-5 and TRBJ1-1; TRBD1 is a possible D gene (6 bases). This CDR3 is 16 amino acids long. Germline loops: CDR1 MNHEY, CDR2 SVGAGI.

The chain uses TRBV7-2 and TRBJ2-2, with D hard to call. The germline V gene has CDR1 SGHTA and CDR2 FQGNSA. Trimming took 1 base from V and 0 from J, leaving 12 bases between them. The CDR3 spans 17 residues. The CDR3 bases are TGTGCCAGCAGCTTAGAGCCAGCTTACGCGAACACCGGGGAGCTGTTTTTT. Protein sequence: CASSLEPAYANTGELFF.